This T cell receptor (beta chain) was found in a study of blood T cell repertoires in COVID-19. Deletions cut 3 bases from V and 5 bases from J, with 14 bases between. Germline V gene data show CDR1 as SGHRS and CDR2 as YFSETQ. The CDR3 is 15 residues long. Method: immunoSEQ multiplex PCR; TCRdb's copy keeps in-frame clones and lacks some. Of more than 150,000 clones in the sample, 75% to 80% were seen once. The chain recombines TRBV5-1 with TRBJ2-2, with D maybe TRBD2 (6 bases). Sequenced sample: peripheral blood. This receptor was identified in a woman older than 75 with acute or convalescent COVID-19. The CDR3 DNA follows: TGCGCCAGCAGCTCGACGGGAGTTGTTACCGGGGAGCTGTTTTTT. This encodes CASSSTGVVTGELFF.